This T cell receptor beta chain was identified in a study of T cells after yellow fever vaccination. Study-wide background: Each low-cell-number fraction was prepared by means of SMART-Seq v4 Ultra Low Input.

The CDR3 extends over 15 amino acids. In germline, CDR1 is LNHDA, CDR2 SQIVND (reference sequence). The ends lost 6 bases at V and 3 bases at J; junction bases unmatched: 8. In its sample, this clonotype was seen a few times. MiXCR, applied by TCRdb to the 5' RACE reads, yields one record per CDR3 protein. Found here are approximately 150,000 distinct CDR3 sequences, 7% to 10% of them singletons; the top ten hold roughly 33%. The rearrangement links TRBV19 to TRBJ2-3; 8 bases map to TRBD2. The material was CD8+ T cells sorted from PBMCs, obtained 45 days after the yellow fever booster vaccination. The sequence was collected from a man younger than 35 who received the YFV17D yellow fever vaccine. The CDR3 DNA follows: TGTGCCAGTAGCGTTGGAGCGGGGGTTACAGATACGCAGTATTTT. As protein: CASSVGAGVTDTQYF.